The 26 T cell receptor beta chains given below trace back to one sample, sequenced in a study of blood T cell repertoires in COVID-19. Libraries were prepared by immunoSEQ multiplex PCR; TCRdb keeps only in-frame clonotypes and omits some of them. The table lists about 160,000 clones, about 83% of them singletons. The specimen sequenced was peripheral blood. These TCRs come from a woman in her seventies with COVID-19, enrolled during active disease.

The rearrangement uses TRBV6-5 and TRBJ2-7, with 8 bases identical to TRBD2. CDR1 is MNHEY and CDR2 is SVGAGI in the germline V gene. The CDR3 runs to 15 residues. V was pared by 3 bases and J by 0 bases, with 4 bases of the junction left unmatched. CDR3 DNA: TGTGCCAGCAGTTATAACGGGGGGGCCTCCTACGAGCAGTACTTC. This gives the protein CASSYNGGASYEQYF.

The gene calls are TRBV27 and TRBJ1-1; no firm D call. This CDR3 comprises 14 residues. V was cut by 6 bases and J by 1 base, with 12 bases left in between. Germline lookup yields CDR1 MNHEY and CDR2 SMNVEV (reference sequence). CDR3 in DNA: TGTGCCAGCAGGCGAGCACCGGGGAACACTGAAGCTTTCTTT. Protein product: CASRRAPGNTEAFF.

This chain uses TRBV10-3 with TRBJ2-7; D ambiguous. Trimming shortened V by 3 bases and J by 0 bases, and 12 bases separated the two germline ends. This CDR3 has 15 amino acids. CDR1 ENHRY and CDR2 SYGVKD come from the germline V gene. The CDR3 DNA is TGTGCCATCAGTGACCCACGAGGTACCTCCTACGAGCAGTACTTC. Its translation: CAISDPRGTSYEQYF.

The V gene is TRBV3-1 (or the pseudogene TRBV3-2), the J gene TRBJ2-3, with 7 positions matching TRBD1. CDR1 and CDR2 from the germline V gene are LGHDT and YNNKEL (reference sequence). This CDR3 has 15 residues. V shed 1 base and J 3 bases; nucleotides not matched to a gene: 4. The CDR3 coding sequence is TGTGCCAGCAGCCAAGGCAGACAGGGAACAGATACGCAGTATTTT. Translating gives CASSQGRQGTDTQYF.

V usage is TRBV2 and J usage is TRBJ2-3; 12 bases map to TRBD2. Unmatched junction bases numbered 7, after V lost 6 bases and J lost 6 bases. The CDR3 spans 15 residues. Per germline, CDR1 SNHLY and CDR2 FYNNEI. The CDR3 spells CASSQLAGGPDTQYF. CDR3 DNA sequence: TGTGCCAGCAGCCAACTAGCGGGGGGCCCTGATACGCAGTATTTT.

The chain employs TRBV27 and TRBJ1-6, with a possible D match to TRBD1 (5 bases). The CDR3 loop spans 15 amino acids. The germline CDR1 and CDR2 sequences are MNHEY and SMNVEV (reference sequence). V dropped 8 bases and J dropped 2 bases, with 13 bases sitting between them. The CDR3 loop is CASFPTGTYNSPLHF. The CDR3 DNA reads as TGTGCCAGCTTTCCCACAGGCACCTATAATTCACCCCTCCACTTT.

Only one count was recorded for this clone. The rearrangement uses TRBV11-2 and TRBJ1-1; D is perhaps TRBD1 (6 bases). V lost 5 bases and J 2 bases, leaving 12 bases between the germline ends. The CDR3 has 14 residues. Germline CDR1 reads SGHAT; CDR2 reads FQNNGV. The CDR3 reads CASSLGHLNTEAFF. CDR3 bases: TGTGCCAGCAGCCTGGGACACTTAAACACTGAAGCTTTCTTT.

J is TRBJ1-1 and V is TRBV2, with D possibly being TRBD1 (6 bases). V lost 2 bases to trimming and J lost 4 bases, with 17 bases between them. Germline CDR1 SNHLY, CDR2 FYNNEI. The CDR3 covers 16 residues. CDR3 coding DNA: TGTGCCAGCAGTGAAAGGGGACACGGGGTGAGCACTGAAGCTTTCTTT. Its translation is CASSERGHGVSTEAFF.

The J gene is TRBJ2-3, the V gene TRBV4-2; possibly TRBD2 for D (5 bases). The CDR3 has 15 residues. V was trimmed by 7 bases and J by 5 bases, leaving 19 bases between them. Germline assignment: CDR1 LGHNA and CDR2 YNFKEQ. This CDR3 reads CASTTDYPRVDTQYF. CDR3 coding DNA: TGTGCCAGCACTACAGACTACCCGAGGGTAGATACGCAGTATTTT.

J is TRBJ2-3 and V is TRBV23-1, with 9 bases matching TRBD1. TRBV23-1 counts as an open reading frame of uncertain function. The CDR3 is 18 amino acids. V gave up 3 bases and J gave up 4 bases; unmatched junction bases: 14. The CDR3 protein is CASSHIPNRDRAADTQYF. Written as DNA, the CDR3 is TGCGCCAGCAGTCATATCCCGAACCGGGACAGGGCGGCAGATACGCAGTATTTT.

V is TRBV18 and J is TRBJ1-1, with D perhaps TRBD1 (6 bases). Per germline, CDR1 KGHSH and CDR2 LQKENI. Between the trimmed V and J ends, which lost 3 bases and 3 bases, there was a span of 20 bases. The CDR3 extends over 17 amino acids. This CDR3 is CASSPPSYWGPYTEAFF. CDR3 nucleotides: TGTGCCAGCTCACCCCCCAGTTATTGGGGGCCTTACACTGAAGCTTTCTTT.

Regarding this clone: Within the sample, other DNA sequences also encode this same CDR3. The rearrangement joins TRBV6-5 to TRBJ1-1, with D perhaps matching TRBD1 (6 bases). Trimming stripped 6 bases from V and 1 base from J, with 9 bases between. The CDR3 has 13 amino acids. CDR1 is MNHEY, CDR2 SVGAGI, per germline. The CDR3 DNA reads TGTGCCAGCAGACCGACAGGGAACACTGAAGCTTTCTTT. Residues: CASRPTGNTEAFF.

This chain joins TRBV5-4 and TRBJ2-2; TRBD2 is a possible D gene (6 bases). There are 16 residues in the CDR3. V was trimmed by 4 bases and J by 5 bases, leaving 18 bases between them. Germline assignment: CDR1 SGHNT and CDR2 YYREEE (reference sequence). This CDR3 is CASSPWEASWTGELFF. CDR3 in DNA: TGTGCCAGCAGCCCATGGGAGGCTAGTTGGACCGGGGAGCTGTTTTTT.

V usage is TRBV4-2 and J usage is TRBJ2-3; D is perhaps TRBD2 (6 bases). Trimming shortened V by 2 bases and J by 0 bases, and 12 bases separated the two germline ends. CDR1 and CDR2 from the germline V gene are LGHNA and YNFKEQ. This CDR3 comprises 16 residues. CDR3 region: CASSQRDGGSTDTQYF. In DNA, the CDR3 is TGTGCCAGCAGCCAACGAGACGGGGGTAGCACAGATACGCAGTATTTT.

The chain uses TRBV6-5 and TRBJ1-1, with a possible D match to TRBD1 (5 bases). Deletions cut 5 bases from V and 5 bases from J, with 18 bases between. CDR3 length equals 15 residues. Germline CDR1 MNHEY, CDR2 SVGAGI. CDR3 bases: TGTGCCAGCAGTCGCTCTGGGGGAGGGCAGACTGAAGCTTTCTTT. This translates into CASSRSGGGQTEAFF.

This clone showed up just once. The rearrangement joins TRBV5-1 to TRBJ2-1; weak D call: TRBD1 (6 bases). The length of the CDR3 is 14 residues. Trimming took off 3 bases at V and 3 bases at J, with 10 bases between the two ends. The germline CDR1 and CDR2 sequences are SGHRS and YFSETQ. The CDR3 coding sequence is TGCGCCAGCAGCTGGGACACGGGCTACAATGAGCAGTTCTTC. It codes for CASSWDTGYNEQFF.

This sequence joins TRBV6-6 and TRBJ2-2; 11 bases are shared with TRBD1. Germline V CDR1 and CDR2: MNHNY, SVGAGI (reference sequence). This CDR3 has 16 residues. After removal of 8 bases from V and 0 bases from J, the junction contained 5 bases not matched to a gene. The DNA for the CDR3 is TGTGCCAGCCGGACAGGGGGCAAGGCGAACACCGGGGAGCTGTTTTTT. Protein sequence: CASRTGGKANTGELFF.

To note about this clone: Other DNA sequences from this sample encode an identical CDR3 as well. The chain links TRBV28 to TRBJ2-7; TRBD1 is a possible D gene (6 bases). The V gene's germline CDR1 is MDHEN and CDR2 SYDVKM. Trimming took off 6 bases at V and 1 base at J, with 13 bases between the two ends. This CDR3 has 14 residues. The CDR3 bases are TGTGCCAGCAGCCCCGACAGGACTTCCTACGAGCAGTACTTC. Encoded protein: CASSPDRTSYEQYF.

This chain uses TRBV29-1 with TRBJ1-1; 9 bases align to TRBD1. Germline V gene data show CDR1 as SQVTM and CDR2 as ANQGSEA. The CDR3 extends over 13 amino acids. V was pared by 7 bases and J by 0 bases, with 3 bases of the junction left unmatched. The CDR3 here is CSGGQGVNTEAFF. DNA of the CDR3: TGCAGCGGGGGACAGGGCGTGAACACTGAAGCTTTCTTT.

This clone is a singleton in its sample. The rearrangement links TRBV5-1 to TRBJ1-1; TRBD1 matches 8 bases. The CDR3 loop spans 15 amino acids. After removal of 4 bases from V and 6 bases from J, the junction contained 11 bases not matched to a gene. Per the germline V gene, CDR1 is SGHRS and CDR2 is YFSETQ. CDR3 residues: CASSPTDREGAEAFF. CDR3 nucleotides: TGCGCCAGCAGCCCAACGGACAGGGAAGGTGCTGAAGCTTTCTTT.

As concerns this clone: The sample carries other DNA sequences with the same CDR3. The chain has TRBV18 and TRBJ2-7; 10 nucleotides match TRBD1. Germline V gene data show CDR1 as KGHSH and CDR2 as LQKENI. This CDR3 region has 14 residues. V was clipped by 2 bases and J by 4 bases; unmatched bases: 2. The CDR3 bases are TGTGCCAGCTCACCAAGGACAGGGGGTTACGAGCAGTACTTC. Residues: CASSPRTGGYEQYF.

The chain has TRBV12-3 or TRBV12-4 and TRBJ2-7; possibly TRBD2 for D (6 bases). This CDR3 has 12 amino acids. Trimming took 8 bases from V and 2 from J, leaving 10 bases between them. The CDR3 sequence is CASSAGPYEQYF. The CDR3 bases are TGTGCCAGCTCGGCGGGACCCTACGAGCAGTACTTC.

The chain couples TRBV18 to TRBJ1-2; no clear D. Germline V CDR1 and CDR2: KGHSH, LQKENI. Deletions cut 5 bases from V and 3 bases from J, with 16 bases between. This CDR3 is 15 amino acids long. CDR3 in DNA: TGTGCCAGCTCAGACCGGGGAGTTGGCGACTATGGCTACACCTTC. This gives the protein CASSDRGVGDYGYTF.

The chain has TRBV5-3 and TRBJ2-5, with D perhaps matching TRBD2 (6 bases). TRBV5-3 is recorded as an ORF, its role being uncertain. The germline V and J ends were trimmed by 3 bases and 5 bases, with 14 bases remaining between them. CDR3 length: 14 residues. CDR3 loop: CARSCLPSVETQYF. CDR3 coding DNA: TGTGCCAGAAGCTGCCTCCCTAGCGTCGAGACCCAGTACTTC.

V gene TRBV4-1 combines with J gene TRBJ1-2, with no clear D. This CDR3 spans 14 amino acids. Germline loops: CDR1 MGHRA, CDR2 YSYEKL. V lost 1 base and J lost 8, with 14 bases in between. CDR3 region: CASSQATVVQGYTF. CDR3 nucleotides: TGCGCCAGCAGCCAAGCTACGGTAGTACAGGGCTACACCTTC.

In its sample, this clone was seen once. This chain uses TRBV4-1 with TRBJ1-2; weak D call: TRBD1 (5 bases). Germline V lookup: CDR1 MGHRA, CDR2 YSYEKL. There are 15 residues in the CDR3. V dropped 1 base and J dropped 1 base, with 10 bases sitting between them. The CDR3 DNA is TGCGCCAGCAGCCAAGGGAGGGGATTTAACTATGGCTACACCTTC. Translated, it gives CASSQGRGFNYGYTF.